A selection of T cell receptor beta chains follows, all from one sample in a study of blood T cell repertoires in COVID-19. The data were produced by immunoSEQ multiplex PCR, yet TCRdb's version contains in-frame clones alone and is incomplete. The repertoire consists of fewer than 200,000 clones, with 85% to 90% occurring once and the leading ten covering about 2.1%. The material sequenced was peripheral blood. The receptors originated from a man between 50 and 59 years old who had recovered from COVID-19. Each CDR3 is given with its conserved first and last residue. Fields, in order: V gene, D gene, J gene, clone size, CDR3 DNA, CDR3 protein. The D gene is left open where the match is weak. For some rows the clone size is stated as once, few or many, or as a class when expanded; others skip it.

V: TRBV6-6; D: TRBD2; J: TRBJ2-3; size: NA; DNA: TGTGCCAGCAGTCCCTTAGCGGGAGGGCGAGGCACAGATACGCAGTATTTT; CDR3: CASSPLAGGRGTDTQYF
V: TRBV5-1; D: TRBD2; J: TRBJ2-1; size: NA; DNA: TGCGCCAGCAGTTACGGACTAGCGGGAACCAATGAGCAGTTCTTC; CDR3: CASSYGLAGTNEQFF
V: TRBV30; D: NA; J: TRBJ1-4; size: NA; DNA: TGTGCCTGGAGTAACAGGGTAGGTGAAAAACTGTTTTTT; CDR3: CAWSNRVGEKLFF
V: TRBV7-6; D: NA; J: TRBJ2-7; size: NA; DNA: TGTGCCAGCAGCAGGGCAGGGAACTCCTACGAGCAGTACTTC; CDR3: CASSRAGNSYEQYF
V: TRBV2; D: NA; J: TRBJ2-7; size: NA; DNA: TGTGCCAGCAGTTCCATCGGGACAAACTCCTACGAGCAGTACTTC; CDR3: CASSSIGTNSYEQYF
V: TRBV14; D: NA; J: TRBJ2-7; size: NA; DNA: TGTGCCAGCAGCCAACTACAGGGTTACGAGCAGTACTTC; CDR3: CASSQLQGYEQYF
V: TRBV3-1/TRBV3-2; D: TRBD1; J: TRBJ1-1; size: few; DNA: TGTGCCAGCAATAGACAGGGACGGGCTGAAGCTTTCTTT; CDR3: CASNRQGRAEAFF
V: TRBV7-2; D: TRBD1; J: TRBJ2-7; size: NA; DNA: TGTGCCAGCAGCACAGTGACAGGGCCCCTCAAAATGAGCGAGCAGTACTTC; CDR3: CASSTVTGPLKMSEQYF
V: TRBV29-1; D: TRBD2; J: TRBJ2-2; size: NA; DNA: TGCAGCGTTGGGGTAGCGGGGCCTACCGGGGAGCTGTTTTTT; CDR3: CSVGVAGPTGELFF
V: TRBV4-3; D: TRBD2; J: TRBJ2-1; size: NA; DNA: TGCGCCAGCAGGCACCTAGCGGGGGACAATGAGCAGTTCTTC; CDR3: CASRHLAGDNEQFF
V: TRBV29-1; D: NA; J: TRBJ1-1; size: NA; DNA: TGCAGCGTTAGCAGGACAGACACTGAAGCTTTCTTT; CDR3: CSVSRTDTEAFF
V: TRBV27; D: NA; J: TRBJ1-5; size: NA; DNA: TGTGCCAGCAGTTATACAGGGCACCAGCCCCAGCATTTT; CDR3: CASSYTGHQPQHF
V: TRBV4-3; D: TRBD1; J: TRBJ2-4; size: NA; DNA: TGCGCCAGCAGCCAAGATGGGACAGGGACCCATAAAAACATTCAGTACTTC; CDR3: CASSQDGTGTHKNIQYF
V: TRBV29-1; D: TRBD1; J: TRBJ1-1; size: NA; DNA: TGCAGCGTTGACGCCTTGGACAGGTCCACTGAAGCTTTCTTT; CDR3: CSVDALDRSTEAFF
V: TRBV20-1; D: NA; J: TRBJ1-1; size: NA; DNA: TGCAGTGCTAGTCCCGGGGGCACTGAAGCTTTCTTT; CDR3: CSASPGGTEAFF
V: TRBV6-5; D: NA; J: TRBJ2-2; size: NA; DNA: TGTGCCAGCAGGTGGGGCGGTGTCGGGGAGCTGTTTTTT; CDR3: CASRWGGVGELFF
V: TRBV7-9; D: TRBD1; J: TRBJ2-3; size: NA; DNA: TGTGCCAGCAGTCTCGGGACAGGGAGCACAGATACGCAGTATTTT; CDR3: CASSLGTGSTDTQYF
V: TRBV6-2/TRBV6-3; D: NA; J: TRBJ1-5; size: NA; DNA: TGTGCCAGCAGTTACAGTGACAGCGCGAATCAGCCCCAGCATTTT; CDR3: CASSYSDSANQPQHF
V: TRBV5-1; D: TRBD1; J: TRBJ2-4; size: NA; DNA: TGCGCCAGCAGCTTCCAGACAGGGTCTGGGAACATTCAGTACTTC; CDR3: CASSFQTGSGNIQYF
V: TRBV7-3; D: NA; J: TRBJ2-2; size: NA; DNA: TGTGCCAGCAGCTTAACCGAGCGGGCCCGCACCGGGGAGCTGTTTTTT; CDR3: CASSLTERARTGELFF
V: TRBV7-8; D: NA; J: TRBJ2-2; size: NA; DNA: TGTGCCAGCAGCCGACTCCCAGGGCCAGACCTACCCCGGGAGCTGTTTTTT; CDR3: CASSRLPGPDLPRELFF
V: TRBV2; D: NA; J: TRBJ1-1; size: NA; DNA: TGTGCCAGCAGTGGGGGAGCTGAAGCTTTCTTT; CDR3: CASSGGAEAFF
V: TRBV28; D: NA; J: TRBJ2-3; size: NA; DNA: TGTGCCAGCAGTTTTTTCGAGGATACGCAGTATTTT; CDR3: CASSFFEDTQYF
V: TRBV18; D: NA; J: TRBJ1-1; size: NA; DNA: TGTGCCAGCTCACCCCACAGGGATGAAGCTTTCTTT; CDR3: CASSPHRDEAFF
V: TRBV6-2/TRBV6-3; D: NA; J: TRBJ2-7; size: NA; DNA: TGTGCCAGCAGTTACTCAGGCAGGTCCTACGAGCAGTACTTC; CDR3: CASSYSGRSYEQYF
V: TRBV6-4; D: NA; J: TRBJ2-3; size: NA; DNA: TGTGCCAGCAGTGACCGGGGTGGACAGTCAGATACGCAGTATTTT; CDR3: CASSDRGGQSDTQYF
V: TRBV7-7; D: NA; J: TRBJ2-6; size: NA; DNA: TGTGCCAGCAGCTCGAACGGGGTCTCCGGGGCCAACGTCCTGACTTTC; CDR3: CASSSNGVSGANVLTF
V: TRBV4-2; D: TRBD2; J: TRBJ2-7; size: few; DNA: TGTGCCAGCAGCCAAGAACTAGCGGGGTTCCACGAGCAGTACTTC; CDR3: CASSQELAGFHEQYF
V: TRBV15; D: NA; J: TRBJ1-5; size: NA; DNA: TGTGCCACCAGCTCCAGCGGGGGTCAGCCCCAGCATTTT; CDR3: CATSSSGGQPQHF
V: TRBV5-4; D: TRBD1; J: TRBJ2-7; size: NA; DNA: TGTGCCAGCAGCTTGAGTCGAGGACAGGCCTCCTACGAGCAGTACTTC; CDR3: CASSLSRGQASYEQYF
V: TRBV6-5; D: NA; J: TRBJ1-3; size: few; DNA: TGTGCCAGCAGGGCCCTCTTGGGAGCCGGAAACACCATATATTTT; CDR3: CASRALLGAGNTIYF